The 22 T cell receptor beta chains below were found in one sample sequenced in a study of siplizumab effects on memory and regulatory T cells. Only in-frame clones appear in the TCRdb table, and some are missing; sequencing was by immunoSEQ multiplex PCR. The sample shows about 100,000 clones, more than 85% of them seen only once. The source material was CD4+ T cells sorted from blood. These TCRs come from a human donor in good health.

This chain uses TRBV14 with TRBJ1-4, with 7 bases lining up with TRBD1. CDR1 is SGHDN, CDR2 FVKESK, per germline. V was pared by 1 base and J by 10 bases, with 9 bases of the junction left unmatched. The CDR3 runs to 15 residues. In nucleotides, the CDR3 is TGTGCCAGCAGCCAAGTGTTAGGGGGCAGCGGAAAACTGTTTTTT. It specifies CASSQVLGGSGKLFF.

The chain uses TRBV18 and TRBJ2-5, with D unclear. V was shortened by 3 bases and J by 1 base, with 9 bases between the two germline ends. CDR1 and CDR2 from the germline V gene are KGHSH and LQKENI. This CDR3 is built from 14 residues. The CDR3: CASSPGTVQETQYF. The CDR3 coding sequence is TGTGCCAGCTCACCTGGAACAGTCCAAGAGACCCAGTACTTC.

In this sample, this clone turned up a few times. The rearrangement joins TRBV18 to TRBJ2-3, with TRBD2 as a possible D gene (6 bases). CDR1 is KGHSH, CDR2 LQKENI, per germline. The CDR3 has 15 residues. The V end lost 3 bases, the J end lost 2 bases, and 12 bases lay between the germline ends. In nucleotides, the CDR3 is TGTGCCAGCTCACCGGGACTCTCTCCCACAGATACGCAGTATTTT. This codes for CASSPGLSPTDTQYF.

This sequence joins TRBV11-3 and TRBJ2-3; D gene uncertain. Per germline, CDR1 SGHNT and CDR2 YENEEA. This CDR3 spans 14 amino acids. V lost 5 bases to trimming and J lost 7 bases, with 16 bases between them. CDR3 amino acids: CASSSLVAGNTQYF. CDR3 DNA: TGTGCCAGCAGCAGCCTGGTCGCCGGCAATACGCAGTATTTT.

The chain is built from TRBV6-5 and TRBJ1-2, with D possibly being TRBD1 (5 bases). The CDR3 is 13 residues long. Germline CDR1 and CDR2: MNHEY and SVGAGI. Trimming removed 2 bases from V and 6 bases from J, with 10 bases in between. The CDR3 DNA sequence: TGTGCCAGCAGTTACGGGGGTACGAATGGCTACACCTTC. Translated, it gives CASSYGGTNGYTF.

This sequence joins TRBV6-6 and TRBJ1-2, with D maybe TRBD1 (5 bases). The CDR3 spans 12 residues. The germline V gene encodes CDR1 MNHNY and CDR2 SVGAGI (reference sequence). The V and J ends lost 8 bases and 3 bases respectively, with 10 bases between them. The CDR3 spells CASEGVDYGYTF. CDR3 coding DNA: TGTGCCAGCGAAGGGGTGGACTATGGCTACACCTTC.

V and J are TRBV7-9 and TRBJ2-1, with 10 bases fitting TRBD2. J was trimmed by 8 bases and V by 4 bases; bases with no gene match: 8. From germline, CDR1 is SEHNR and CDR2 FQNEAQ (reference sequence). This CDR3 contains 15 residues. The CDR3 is CASSSRAGGPHEQFF. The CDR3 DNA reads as TGTGCCAGCAGCTCCCGAGCGGGGGGGCCCCATGAGCAGTTCTTC.

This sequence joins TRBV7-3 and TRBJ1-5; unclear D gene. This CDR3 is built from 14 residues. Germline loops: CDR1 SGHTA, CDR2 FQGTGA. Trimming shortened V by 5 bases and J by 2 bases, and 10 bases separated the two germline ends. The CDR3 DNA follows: TGTGCCAGCAGCCAGGACGGCGGCAATCAGCCCCAGCATTTT. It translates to CASSQDGGNQPQHF. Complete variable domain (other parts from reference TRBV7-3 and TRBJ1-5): GAGVSQTPSNKVTEKGKYVELRCDPISGHTALYWYRQSLGQGPEFLIYFQGTGAADDSGLPNDRFFAVRPEGSVSTLKIQRTERGDSAVYLCASSQDGGNQPQHFGDGTRLSIL.

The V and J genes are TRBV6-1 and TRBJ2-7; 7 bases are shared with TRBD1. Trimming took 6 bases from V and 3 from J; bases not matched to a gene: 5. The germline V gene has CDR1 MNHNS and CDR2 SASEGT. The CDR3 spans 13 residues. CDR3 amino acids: CASSRDRFYEQYF. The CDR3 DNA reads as TGTGCCAGCAGCCGGGACAGATTCTACGAGCAGTACTTC.

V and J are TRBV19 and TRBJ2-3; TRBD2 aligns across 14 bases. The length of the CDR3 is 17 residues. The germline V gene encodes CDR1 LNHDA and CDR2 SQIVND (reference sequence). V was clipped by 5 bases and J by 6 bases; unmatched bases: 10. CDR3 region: CASSAGRLAGGHDTQYF. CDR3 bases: TGTGCCAGTAGTGCAGGTAGACTAGCGGGGGGGCATGATACGCAGTATTTT.

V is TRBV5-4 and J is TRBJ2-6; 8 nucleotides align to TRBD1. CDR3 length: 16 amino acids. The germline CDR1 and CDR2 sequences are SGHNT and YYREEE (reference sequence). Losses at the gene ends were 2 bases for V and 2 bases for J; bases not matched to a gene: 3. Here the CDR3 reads CASSFAQGAGANVLTF. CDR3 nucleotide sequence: TGTGCCAGCAGCTTCGCACAGGGGGCTGGGGCCAACGTCCTGACTTTC.

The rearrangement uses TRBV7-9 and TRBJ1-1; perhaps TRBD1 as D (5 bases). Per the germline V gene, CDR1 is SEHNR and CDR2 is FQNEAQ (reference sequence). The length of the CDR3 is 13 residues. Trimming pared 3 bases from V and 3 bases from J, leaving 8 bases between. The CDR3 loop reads CASSLGGDTEAFF. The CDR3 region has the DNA TGTGCCAGCAGCTTGGGAGGGGACACTGAAGCTTTCTTT.

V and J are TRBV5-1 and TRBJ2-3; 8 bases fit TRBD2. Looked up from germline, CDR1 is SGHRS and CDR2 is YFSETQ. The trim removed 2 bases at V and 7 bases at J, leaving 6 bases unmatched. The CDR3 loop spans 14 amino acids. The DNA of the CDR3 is TGCGCCAGCAGCTTAAGCGGGGGTTCACATACGCAGTATTTT. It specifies CASSLSGGSHTQYF.

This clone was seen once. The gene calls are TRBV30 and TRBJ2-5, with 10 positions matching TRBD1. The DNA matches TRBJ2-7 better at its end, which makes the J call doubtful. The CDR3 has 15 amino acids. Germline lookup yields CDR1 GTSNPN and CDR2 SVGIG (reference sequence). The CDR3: CAWEPGTGVLSEQYF. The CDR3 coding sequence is TGTGCCTGGGAACCCGGGACAGGGGTTTTATCCGAGCAGTACTTC.

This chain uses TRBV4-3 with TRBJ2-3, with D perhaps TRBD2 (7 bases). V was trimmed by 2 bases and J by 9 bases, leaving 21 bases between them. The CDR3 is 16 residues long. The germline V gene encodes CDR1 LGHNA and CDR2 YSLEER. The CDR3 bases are TGCGCCAGCAGCCAATCCTCCGGGGGGCCCCAGGCAACGCAGTATTTT. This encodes CASSQSSGGPQATQYF.

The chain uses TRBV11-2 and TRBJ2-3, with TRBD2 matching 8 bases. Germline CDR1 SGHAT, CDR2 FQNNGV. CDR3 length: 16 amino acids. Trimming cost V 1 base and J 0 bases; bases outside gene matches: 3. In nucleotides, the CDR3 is TGTGCCAGCAGCTTAGTTCGGGGGGGAAGCACAGATACGCAGTATTTT. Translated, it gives CASSLVRGGSTDTQYF. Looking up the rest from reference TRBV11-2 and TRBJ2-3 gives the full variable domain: EAGVAQSPRYKIIEKRQSVAFWCNPISGHATLYWYQQILGQGPKLLIQFQNNGVVDDSQLPKDRFSAERLKGVDSTLKIQPAKLEDSAVYLCASSLVRGGSTDTQYFGPGTRLTVL.

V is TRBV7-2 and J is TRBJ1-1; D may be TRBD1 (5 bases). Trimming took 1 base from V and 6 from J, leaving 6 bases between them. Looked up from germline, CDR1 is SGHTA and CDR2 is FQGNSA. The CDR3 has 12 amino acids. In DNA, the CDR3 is TGTGCCAGCAGCTTAGGGGGCCCTGAAGCTTTCTTT. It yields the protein CASSLGGPEAFF.

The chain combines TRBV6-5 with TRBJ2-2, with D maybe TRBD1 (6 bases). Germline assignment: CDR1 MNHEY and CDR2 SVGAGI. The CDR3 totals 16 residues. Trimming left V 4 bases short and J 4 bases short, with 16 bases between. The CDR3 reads CASSFFTGLTTGELFF. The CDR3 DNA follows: TGTGCCAGCAGTTTTTTTACAGGGTTGACCACCGGGGAGCTGTTTTTT.

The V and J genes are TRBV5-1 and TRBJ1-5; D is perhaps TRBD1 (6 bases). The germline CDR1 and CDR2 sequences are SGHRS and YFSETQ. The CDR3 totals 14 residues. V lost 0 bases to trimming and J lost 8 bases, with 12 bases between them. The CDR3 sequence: CASSLVGGGEPQHF. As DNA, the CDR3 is TGCGCCAGCAGCTTGGTAGGGGGTGGGGAGCCCCAGCATTTT.

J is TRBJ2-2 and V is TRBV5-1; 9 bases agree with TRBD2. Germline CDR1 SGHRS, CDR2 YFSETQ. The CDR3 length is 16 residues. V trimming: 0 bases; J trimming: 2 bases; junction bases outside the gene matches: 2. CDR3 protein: CASSLAGLANTGELFF. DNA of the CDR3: TGCGCCAGCAGCTTGGCGGGACTAGCAAACACCGGGGAGCTGTTTTTT.

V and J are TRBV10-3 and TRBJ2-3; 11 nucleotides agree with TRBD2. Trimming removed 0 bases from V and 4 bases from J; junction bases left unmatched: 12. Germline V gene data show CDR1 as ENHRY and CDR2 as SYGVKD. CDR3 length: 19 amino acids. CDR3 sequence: CAISESYSVAGGPPDTQYF. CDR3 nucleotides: TGTGCCATCAGTGAGTCATATTCCGTAGCGGGGGGGCCCCCAGATACGCAGTATTTT.

The CDR3 loop is CVTWSGYGYTF. CDR3 bases: TGTGTCACATGGTCCGGTTATGGCTACACCTTC. This chain joins TRBV6-5 and TRBJ1-2; D not resolved. The CDR3 runs to 11 residues. The germline gives CDR1 MNHEY, CDR2 SVGAGI.